The clone carrying this TCR beta chain was counted once. Its antigen is not identified. Generated by immunoSEQ multiplex PCR, the TCRdb table keeps only in-frame clones and is missing some. The sample lists approximately 17,000 clones, 90% seen once, with 6.9% in the top ten. Time point here: newly diagnosed, previously untreated cHL patient sample. Untreated, newly diagnosed classical Hodgkin lymphoma PBMCs were used for comparison. These data belong to a study of PD-1 blockade in classical Hodgkin lymphoma. Study-level findings and limits: The repertoire differences lack a defined cause, possibly disease activity or prior therapy. At baseline, newly diagnosed patients reportedly showed less TCR diversity than healthy donors.

This TCR was sampled from a human donor with classical Hodgkin lymphoma. The sequenced sample was peripheral blood mononuclear cells (PBMCs).

The chain's CDR3 is CASSEGGSYNEQFF. CDR3 sequence (DNA): TGTGCCAGCAGTGAAGGCGGCTCCTACAATGAGCAGTTCTTC. This chain links TRBV6-4 with TRBJ2-1; D is undetermined. V dropped 3 bases and J dropped 0 bases, with 6 bases sitting between them. Germline V lookup: CDR1 MRHNA, CDR2 SNTAGT. The CDR3 is 14 amino acids.